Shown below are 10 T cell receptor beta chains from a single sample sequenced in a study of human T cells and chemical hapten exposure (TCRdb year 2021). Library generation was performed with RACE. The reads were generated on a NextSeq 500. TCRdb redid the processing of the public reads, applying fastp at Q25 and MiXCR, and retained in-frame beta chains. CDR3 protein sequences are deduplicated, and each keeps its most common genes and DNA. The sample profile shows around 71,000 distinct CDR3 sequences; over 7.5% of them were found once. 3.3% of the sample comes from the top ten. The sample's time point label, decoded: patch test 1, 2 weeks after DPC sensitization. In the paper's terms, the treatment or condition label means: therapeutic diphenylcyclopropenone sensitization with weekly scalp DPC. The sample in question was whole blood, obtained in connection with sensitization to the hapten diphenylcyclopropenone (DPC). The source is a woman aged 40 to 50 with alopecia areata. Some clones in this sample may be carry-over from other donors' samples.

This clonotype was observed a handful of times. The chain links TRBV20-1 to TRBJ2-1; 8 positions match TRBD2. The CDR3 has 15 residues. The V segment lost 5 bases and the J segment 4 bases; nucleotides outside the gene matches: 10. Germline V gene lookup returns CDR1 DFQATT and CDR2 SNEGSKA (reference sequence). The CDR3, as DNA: TGCAGTGCTCCCCGGCTAGCGGGCTTATACAATGAGCAGTTCTTC. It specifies CSAPRLAGLYNEQFF.

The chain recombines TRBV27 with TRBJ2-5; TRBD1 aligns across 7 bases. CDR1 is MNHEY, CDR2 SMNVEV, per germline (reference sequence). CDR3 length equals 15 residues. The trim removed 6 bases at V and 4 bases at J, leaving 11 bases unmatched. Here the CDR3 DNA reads TGTGCCAGCAGAATCCTAGGGGGCCCTCCAGAGACCCAGTACTTC. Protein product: CASRILGGPPETQYF.

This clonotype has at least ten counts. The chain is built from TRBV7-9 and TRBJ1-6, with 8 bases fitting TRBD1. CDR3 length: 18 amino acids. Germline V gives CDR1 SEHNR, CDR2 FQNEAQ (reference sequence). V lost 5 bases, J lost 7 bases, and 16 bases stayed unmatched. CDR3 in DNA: TGTGCCAGCAGCCGCGGGGGGACAGGCGCCACTTCGAATTCACCCCTCCACTTT. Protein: CASSRGGTGATSNSPLHF. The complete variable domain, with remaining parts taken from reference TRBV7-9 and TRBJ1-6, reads DTGVSQNPRHKITKRGQNVTFRCDPISEHNRLYWYRQTLGQGPEFLTYFQNEAQLEKSRLLSDRFSAERPKGSFSTLEIQRTEQGDSAMYLCASSRGGTGATSNSPLHFGNGTRLTVT.

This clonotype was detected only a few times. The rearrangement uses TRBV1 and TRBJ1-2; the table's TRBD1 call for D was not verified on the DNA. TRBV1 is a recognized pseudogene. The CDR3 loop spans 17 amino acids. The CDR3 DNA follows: TGCACCAGCAGCCGCTCGGACAGGGGGTCCCCTAACTATGGCTACACCTTC. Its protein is CTSSRSDRGSPNYGYTF.

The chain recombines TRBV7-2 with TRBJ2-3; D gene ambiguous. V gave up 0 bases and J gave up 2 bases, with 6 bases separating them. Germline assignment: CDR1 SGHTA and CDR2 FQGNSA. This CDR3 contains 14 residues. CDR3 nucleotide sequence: TGTGCCAGCAGCTTAGCGCTGCACACAGATACGCAGTATTTT. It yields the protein CASSLALHTDTQYF. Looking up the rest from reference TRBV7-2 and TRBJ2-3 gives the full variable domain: GAGVSQSPSNKVTEKGKDVELRCDPISGHTALYWYRQSLGQGLEFLIYFQGNSAPDKSGLPSDRFSAERTGGSVSTLTIQRTQQEDSAVYLCASSLALHTDTQYFGPGTRLTVL.

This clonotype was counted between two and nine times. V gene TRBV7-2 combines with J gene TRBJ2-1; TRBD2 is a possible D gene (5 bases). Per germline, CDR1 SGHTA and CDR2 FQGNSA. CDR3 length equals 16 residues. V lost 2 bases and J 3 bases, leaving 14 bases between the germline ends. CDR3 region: CASSLWPGNFYNEQFF. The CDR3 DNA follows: TGTGCCAGCAGCTTATGGCCGGGAAACTTCTACAATGAGCAGTTCTTC.

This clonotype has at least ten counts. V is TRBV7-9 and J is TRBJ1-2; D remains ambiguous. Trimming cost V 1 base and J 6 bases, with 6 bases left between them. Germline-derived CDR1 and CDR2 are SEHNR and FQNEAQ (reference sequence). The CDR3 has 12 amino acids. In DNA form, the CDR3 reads TGTGCCAGCAGCTTAGAGGGCCATGGCTACACCTTC. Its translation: CASSLEGHGYTF.

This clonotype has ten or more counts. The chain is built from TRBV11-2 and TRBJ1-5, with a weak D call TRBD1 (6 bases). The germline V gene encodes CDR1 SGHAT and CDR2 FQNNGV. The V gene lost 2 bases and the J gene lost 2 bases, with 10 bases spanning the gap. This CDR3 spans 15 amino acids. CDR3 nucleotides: TGTGCCAGCAGCTTAATGAGACAGGGCAATCAGCCCCAGCATTTT. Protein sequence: CASSLMRQGNQPQHF.

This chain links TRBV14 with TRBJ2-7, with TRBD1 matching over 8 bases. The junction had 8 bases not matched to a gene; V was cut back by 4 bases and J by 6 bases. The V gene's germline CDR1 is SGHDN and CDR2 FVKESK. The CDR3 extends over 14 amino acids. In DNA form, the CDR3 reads TGTGCCAGCAGCCTTCAGGGGGCCCTCGGCGAGCAGTACTTC. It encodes CASSLQGALGEQYF.

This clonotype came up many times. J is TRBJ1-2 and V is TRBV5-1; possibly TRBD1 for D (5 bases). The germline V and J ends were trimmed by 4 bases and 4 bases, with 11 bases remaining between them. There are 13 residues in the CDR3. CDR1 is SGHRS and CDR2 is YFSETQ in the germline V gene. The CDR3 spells CASSPVQAYGYTF. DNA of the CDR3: TGCGCCAGCAGCCCCGTACAGGCCTATGGCTACACCTTC.